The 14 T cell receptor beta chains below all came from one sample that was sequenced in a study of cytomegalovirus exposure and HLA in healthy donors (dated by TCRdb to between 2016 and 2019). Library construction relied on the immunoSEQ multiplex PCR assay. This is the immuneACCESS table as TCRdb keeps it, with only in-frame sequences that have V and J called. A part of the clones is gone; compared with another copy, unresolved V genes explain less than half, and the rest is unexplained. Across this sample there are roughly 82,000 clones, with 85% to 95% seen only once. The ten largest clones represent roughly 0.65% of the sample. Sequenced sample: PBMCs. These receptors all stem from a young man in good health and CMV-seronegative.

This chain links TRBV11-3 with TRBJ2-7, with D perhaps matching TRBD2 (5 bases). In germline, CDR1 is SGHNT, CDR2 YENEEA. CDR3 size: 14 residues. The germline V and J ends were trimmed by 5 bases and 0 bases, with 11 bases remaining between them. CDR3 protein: CASSRTGSSYEQYF. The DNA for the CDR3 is TGTGCCAGCAGCCGGACGGGGAGCTCCTACGAGCAGTACTTC.

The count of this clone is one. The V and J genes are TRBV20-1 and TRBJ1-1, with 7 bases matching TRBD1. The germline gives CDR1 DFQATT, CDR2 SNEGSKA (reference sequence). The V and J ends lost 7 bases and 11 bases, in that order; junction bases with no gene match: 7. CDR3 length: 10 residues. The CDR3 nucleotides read TGCAGTGGAGGGGACAGTGTGGCTTTCTTT. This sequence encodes CSGGDSVAFF.

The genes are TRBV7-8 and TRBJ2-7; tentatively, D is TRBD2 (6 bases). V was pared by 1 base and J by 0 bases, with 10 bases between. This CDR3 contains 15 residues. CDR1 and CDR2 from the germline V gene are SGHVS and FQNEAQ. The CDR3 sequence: CASSLVGGASYEQYF. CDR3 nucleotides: TGTGCCAGCAGCTTAGTCGGCGGGGCCTCCTACGAGCAGTACTTC.

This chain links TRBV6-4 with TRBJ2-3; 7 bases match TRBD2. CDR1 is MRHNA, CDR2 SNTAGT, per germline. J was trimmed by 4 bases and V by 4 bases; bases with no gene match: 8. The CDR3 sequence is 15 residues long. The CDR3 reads CASSVTGGSSDTQYF. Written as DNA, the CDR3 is TGTGCCAGCAGTGTAACGGGCGGGAGCTCAGATACGCAGTATTTT.

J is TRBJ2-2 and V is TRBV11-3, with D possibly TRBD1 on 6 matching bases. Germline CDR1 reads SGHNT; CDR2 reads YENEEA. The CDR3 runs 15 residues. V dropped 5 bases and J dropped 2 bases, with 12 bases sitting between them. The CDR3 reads CASSQPGHNTGELFF. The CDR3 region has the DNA TGTGCCAGCAGCCAACCGGGACACAACACCGGGGAGCTGTTTTTT. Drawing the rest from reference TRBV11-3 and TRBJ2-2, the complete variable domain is EAGVVQSPRYKIIEKKQPVAFWCNPISGHNTLYWYLQNLGQGPELLIRYENEEAVDDSQLPKDRFSAERLKGVDSTLKIQPAELGDSAVYLCASSQPGHNTGELFFGEGSRLTVL.

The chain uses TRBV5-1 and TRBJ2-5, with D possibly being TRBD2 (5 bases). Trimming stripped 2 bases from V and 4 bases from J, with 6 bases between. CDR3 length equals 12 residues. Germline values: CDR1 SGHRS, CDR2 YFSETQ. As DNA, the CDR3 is TGCGCCAGCAGCTTCCGGGGAGAGACCCAGTACTTC. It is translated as CASSFRGETQYF.

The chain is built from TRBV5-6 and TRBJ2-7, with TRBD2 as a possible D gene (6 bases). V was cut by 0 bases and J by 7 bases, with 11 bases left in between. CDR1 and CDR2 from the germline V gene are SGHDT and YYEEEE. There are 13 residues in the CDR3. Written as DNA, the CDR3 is TGTGCCAGCAGCTTGGCGGGGGTGAGGGAGCAGTACTTC. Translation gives CASSLAGVREQYF.

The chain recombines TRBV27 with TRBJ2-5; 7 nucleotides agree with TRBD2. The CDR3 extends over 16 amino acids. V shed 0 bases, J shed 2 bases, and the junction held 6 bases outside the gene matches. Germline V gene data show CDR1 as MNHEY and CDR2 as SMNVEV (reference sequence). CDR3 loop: CASSLSAGDFQETQYF. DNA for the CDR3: TGTGCCAGCAGTTTATCGGCGGGGGACTTTCAAGAGACCCAGTACTTC.

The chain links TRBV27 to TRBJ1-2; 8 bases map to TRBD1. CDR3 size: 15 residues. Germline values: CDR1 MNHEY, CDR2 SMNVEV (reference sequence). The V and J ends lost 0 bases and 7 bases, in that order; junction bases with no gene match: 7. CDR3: CASSLSQGAGSGYTF. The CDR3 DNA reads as TGTGCCAGCAGTTTATCTCAGGGGGCAGGGAGTGGCTACACCTTC.

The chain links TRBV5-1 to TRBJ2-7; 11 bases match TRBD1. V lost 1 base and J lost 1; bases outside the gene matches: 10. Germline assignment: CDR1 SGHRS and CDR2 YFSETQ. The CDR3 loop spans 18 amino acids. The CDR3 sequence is CASSLWKEGTGGSYEQYF. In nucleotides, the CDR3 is TGCGCCAGCAGCTTGTGGAAAGAAGGGACAGGGGGGTCCTACGAGCAGTACTTC.

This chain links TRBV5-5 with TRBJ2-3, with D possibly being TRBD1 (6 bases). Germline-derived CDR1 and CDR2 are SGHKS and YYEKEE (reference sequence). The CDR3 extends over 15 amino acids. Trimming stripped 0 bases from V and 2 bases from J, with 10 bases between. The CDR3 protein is CASSLGQGPTDTQYF. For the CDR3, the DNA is TGTGCCAGCAGCTTGGGGCAGGGGCCCACAGATACGCAGTATTTT.

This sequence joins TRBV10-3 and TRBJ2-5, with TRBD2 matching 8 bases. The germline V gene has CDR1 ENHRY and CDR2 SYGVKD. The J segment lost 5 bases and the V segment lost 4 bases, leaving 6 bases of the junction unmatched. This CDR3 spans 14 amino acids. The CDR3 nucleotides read TGTGCCATCAGTGTTGCGGGAGGCGGGGAGACCCAGTACTTC. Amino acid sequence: CAISVAGGGETQYF.

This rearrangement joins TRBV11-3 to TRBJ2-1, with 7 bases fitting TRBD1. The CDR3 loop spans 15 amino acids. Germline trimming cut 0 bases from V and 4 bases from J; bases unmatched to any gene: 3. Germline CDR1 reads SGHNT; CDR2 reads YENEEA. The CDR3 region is CASSLEQGPYNEQFF. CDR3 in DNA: TGTGCCAGCAGCTTAGAACAGGGGCCTTACAATGAGCAGTTCTTC.

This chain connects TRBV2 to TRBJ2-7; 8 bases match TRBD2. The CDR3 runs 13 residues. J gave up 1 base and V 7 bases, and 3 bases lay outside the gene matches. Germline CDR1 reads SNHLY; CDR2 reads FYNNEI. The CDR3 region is CASTGGLSYEQYF. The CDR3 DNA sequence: TGTGCCAGCACGGGGGGGTTGTCCTACGAGCAGTACTTC.